The 14 T cell receptor beta chains below were found in one sample sequenced in a study of shared clonotypes between healthy human individuals. It was CD45RO-negative cells, positively selected for CCR7, that made up naive CD8 cells, with terminally differentiated effector memory CD45RA+ cells excluded. The table came from immunoSEQ multiplex PCR; TCRdb's copy has only in-frame clones and leaves some out. The repertoire holds hundreds of thousands of clones, around 95% seen once, with around 0.11% in the top ten. The sample taken for sequencing was naive CD8+ T cells sorted from blood. The receptors stem from a woman in her twenties or thirties in good health.

The V call is TRBV9, the J call TRBJ1-2; 7 nucleotides align to TRBD1. The V gene end was trimmed by 2 bases and the J gene end by 5 bases; junction bases not matched to a gene: 3. The CDR3 totals 13 residues. Germline V CDR1 and CDR2: SGDLS, YYNGEE. The CDR3: CASSVRQGYGYTF. The CDR3 DNA reads TGTGCCAGCAGCGTTAGACAGGGTTATGGCTACACCTTC. Filled out from reference TRBV9 and TRBJ1-2, the complete variable domain reads DSGVTQTPKHLITATGQRVTLRCSPRSGDLSVYWYQQSLDQGLQFLIQYYNGEERAKGNILERFSAQQFPDLHSELNLSSLELGDSALYFCASSVRQGYGYTFGSGTRLTVV.

The V and J genes are TRBV20-1 and TRBJ2-1; D gene ambiguous. Per germline, CDR1 DFQATT and CDR2 SNEGSKA (reference sequence). The CDR3 is 11 residues long. Trimming removed 5 bases at V and 9 bases at J, with 11 bases between. DNA for the CDR3: TGCAGTGCTCTAAGGGTCTCTGAGCAGTTCTTC. Its translation is CSALRVSEQFF.

The chain uses TRBV5-1 and TRBJ2-7; 7 positions agree with TRBD1. This CDR3 contains 15 residues. The germline CDR1 and CDR2 sequences are SGHRS and YFSETQ. Trimming removed 8 bases from V and 0 bases from J; junction bases left unmatched: 11. DNA for the CDR3: TGCGCCAGTAGACCCGGGACAGCGTCCTCCTACGAGCAGTACTTC. Its protein is CASRPGTASSYEQYF.

J is TRBJ1-2 and V is TRBV9; 10 positions match TRBD1. Trimming at V came to 3 bases and at J to 14 bases, leaving 7 bases not matched to a gene. The CDR3 runs 12 residues. Germline V gene lookup returns CDR1 SGDLS and CDR2 YYNGEE. The CDR3 region has the DNA TGTGCCAGCAGCGCCTCCGGGACAGGGGTGACCTTC. This gives the protein CASSASGTGVTF.

V is TRBV5-1 and J is TRBJ2-1, with 9 bases fitting TRBD1. The V gene's germline CDR1 is SGHRS and CDR2 YFSETQ. The CDR3 covers 13 residues. V gave up 4 bases and J gave up 8 bases; unmatched junction bases: 4. DNA of the CDR3: TGCGCCAGCAGCCAGGACAGGGGATATGAGCAGTTCTTC. It yields the protein CASSQDRGYEQFF.

This rearrangement joins TRBV2 to TRBJ2-7, with a weak D call TRBD2 (6 bases). CDR3 length equals 14 residues. The V end lost 6 bases, the J end lost 4 bases, and 16 bases lay between the germline ends. Germline-derived CDR1 and CDR2 are SNHLY and FYNNEI. This CDR3 reads CASRGTHGGYEQYF. The DNA for the CDR3 is TGTGCCAGCAGGGGGACTCACGGTGGGTACGAGCAGTACTTC.

The chain employs TRBV28 and TRBJ2-5; 7 bases line up with TRBD1. CDR3 size: 17 residues. Looked up from germline, CDR1 is MDHEN and CDR2 is SYDVKM. With V trimmed by 4 bases and J by 2 bases, 13 bases remained unmatched. The CDR3 spells CASSSTSPTGPQETQYF. CDR3 DNA sequence: TGTGCCAGCAGTTCAACTTCGCCGACAGGGCCTCAAGAGACCCAGTACTTC.

Note on this clone: Other DNA sequences in this specimen translate into the identical CDR3. The chain links TRBV27 to TRBJ2-7; D remains ambiguous. The CDR3 has 13 amino acids. Trimming removed 4 bases from V and 3 bases from J, with 10 bases in between. CDR1 MNHEY and CDR2 SMNVEV come from the germline V gene (reference sequence). The CDR3, as DNA: TGTGCCAGCAGTTCAGGCAGGAACTACGAGCAGTACTTC. Protein: CASSSGRNYEQYF.

This clone was picked up one time. The V and J genes are TRBV7-8 and TRBJ2-1, with 15 positions matching TRBD2. The V and J ends lost 5 bases and 7 bases, in that order; junction bases with no gene match: 3. This CDR3 spans 15 amino acids. Germline-derived CDR1 and CDR2 are SGHVS and FQNEAQ. The CDR3 DNA reads as TGTGCCAGCAGCCAAGGACTAGCGGGAGGGAATGAGCAGTTCTTC. Its translation is CASSQGLAGGNEQFF. The variable domain in full, with the rest retrieved from reference TRBV7-8 and TRBJ2-1, is GAGVSQSPRYKVAKRGQDVALRCDPISGHVSLFWYQQALGQGPEFLTYFQNEAQLDKSGLPSDRFFAERPEGSVSTLKIQRTQQEDSAVYLCASSQGLAGGNEQFFGPGTRLTVL.

This chain connects TRBV7-2 to TRBJ1-3; perhaps TRBD1 as D (5 bases). CDR1 and CDR2 from the germline V gene are SGHTA and FQGNSA. This CDR3 has 14 amino acids. The V gene lost 5 bases and the J gene lost 7 bases, with 15 bases spanning the gap. The CDR3 DNA is TGTGCCAGCAGCCGTCCTCGGGACCGGAACACCATATATTTT. Translated: CASSRPRDRNTIYF.

The V and J genes are TRBV9 and TRBJ2-1; D perhaps matches TRBD2 (5 bases). Deletions cut 3 bases from V and 3 bases from J, with 13 bases between. Looked up from germline, CDR1 is SGDLS and CDR2 is YYNGEE. This CDR3 comprises 15 residues. The CDR3 here is CASSADSTFYNEQFF. CDR3 coding DNA: TGTGCCAGCAGCGCGGACTCGACATTCTACAATGAGCAGTTCTTC.

The chain uses TRBV5-6 and TRBJ2-4, with 11 positions matching TRBD2. V trimming: 4 bases; J trimming: 5 bases; junction bases outside the gene matches: 2. Germline values: CDR1 SGHDT, CDR2 YYEEEE. The CDR3 loop spans 14 amino acids. In nucleotides, the CDR3 is TGTGCCAGCAGCGGGGGACTAGCGGAAAACATTCAGTACTTC. It codes for CASSGGLAENIQYF.

This chain connects TRBV7-2 to TRBJ2-2, with 8 bases aligning to TRBD2. After removal of 9 bases from V and 8 bases from J, the junction contained 8 bases not matched to a gene. Germline-derived CDR1 and CDR2 are SGHTA and FQGNSA. This CDR3 region has 13 residues. CDR3 in amino acids: CARPGLEVGELFF. Here the CDR3 DNA reads TGTGCCAGACCGGGACTAGAAGTAGGGGAGCTGTTTTTT.

The J gene is TRBJ2-5, the V gene TRBV27, with TRBD1 identical over 8 bases. Near its end, the DNA agrees better with TRBJ2-7, so the J call may be wrong. The CDR3 is made up of 15 amino acids. Germline CDR1 and CDR2: MNHEY and SMNVEV (reference sequence). The chain's CDR3 is CASSPRTGYSYEQYF. As DNA, the CDR3 is TGTGCCAGCAGTCCTCGGACAGGGTATTCCTACGAGCAGTACTTC.